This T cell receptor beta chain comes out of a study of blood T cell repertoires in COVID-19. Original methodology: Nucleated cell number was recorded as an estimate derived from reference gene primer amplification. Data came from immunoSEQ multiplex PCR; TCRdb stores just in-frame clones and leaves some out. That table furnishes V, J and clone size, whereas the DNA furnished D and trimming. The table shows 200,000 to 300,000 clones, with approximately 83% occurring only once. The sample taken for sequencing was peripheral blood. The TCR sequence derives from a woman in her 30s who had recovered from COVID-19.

CDR3 nucleotide sequence: TGTGCCAGCAGCGTAGTTCAACTAGCGGGGACTGGGGCCAAAAACATTCAGTACTTC. This translates into CASSVVQLAGTGAKNIQYF. This sequence joins TRBV9 and TRBJ2-4; 10 nucleotides agree with TRBD2. This CDR3 has 19 residues. The germline V gene encodes CDR1 SGDLS and CDR2 YYNGEE. V shed 0 bases and J 1 base; nucleotides not matched to a gene: 10.